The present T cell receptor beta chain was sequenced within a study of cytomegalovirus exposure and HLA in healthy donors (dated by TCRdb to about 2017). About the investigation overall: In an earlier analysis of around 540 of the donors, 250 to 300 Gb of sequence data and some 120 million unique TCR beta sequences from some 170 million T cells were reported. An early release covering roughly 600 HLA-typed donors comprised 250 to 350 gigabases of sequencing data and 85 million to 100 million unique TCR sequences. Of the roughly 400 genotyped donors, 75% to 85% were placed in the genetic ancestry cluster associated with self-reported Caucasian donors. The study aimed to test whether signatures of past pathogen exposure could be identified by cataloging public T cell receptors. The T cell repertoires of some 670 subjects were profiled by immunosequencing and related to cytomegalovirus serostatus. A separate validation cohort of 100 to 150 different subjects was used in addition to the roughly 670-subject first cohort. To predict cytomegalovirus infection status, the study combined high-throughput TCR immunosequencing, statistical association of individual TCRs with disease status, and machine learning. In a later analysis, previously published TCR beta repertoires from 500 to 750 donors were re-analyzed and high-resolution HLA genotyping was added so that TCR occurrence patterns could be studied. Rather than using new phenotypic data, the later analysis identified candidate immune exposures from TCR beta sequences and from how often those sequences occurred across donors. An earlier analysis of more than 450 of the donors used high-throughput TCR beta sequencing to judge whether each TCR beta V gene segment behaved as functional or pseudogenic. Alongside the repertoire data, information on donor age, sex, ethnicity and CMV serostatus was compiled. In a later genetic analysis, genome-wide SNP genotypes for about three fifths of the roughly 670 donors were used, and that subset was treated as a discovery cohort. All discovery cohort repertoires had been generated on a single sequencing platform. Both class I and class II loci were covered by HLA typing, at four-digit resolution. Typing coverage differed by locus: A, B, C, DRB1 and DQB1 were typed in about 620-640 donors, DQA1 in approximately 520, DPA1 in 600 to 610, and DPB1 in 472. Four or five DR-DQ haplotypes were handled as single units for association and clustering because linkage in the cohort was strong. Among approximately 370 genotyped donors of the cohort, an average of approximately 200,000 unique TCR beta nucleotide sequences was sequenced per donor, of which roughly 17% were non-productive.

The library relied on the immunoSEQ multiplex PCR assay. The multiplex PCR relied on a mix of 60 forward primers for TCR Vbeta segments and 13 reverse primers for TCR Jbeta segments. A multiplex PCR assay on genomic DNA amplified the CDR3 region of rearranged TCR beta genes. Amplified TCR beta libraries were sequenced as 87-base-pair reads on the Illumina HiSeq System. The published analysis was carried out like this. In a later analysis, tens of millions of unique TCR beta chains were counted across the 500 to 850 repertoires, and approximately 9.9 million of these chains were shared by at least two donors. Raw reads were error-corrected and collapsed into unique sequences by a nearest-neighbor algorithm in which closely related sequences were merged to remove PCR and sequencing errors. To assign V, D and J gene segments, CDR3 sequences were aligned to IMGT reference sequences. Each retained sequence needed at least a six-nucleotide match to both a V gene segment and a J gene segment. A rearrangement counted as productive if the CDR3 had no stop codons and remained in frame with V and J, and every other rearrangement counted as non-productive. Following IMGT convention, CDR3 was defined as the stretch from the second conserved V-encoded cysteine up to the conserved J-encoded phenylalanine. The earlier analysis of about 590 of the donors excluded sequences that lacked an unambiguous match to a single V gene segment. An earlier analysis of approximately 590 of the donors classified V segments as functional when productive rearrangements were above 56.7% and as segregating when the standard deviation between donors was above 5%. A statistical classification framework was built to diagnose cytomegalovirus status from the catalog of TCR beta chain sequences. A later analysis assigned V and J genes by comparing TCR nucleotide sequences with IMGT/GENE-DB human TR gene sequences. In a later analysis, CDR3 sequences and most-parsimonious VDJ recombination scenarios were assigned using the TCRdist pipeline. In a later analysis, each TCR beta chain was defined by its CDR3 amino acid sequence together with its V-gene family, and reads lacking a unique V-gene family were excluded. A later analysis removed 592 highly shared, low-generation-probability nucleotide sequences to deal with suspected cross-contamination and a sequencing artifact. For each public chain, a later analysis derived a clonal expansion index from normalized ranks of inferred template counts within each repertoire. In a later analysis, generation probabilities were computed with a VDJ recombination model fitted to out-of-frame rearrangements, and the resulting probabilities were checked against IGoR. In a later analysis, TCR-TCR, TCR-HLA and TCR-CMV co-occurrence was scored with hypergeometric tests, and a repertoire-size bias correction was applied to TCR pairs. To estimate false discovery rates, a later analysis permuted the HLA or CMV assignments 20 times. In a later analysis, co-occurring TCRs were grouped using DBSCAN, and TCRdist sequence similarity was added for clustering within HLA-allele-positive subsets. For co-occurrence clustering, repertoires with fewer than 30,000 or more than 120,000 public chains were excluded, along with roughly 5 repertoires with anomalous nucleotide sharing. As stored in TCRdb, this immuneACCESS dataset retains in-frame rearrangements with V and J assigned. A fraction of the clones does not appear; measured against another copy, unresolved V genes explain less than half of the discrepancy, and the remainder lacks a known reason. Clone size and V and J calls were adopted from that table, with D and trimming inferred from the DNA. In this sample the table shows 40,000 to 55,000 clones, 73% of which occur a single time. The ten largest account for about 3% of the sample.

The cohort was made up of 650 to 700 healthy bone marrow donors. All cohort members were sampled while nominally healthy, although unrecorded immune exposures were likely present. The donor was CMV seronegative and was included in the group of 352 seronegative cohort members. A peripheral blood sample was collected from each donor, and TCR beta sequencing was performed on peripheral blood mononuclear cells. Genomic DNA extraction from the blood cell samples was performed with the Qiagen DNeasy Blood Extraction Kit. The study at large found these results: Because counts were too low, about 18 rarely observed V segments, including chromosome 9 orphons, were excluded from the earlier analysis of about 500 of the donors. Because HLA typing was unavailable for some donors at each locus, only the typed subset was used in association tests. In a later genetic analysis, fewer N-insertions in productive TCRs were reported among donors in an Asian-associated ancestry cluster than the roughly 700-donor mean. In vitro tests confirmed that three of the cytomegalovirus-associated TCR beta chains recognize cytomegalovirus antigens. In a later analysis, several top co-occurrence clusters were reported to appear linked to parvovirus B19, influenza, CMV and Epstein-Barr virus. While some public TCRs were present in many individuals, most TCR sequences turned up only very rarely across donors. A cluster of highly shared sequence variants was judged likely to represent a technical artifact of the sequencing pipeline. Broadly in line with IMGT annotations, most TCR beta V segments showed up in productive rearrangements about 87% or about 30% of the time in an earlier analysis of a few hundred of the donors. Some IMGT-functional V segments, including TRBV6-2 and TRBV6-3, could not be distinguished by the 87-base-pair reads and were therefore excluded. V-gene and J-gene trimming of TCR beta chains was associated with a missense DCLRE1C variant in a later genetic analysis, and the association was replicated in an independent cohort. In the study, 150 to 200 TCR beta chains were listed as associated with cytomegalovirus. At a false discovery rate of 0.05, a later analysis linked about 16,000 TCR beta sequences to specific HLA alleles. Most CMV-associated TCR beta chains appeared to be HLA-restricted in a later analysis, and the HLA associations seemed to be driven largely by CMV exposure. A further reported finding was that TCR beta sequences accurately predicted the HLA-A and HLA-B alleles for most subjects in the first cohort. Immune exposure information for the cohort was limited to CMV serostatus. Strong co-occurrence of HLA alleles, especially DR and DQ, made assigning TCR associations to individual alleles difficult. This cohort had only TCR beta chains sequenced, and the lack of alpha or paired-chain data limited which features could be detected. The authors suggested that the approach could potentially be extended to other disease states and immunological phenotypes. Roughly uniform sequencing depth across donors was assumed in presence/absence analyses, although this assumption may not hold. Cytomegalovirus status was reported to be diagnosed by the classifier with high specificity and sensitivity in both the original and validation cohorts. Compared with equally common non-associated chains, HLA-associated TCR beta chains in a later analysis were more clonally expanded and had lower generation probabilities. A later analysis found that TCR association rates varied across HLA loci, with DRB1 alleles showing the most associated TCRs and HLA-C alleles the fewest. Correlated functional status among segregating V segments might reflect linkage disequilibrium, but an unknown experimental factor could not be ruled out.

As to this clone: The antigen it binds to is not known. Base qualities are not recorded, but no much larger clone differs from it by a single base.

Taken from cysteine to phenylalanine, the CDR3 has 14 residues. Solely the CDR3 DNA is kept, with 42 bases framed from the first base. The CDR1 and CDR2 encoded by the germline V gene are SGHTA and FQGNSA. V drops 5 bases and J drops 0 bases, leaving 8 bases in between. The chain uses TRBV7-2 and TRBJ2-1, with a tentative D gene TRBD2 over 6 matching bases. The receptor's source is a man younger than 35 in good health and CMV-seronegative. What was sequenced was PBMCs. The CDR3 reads CASSSGPSYNEQFF. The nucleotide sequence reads TGTGCCAGCAGCAGCGGGCCCTCCTACAATGAGCAGTTCTTC. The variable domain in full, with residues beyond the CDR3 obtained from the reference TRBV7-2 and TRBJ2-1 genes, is GAGVSQSPSNKVTEKGKDVELRCDPISGHTALYWYRQSLGQGLEFLIYFQGNSAPDKSGLPSDRFSAERTGGSVSTLTIQRTQQEDSAVYLCASSSGPSYNEQFFGPGTRLTVL.